This T cell receptor (beta chain) was recovered during a study of blood T cell repertoires in COVID-19. Across the whole study: COVID-19 samples, acute and convalescent, were from the United States, Italy and Spain. Nucleic acid was either cDNA or gDNA, and it came from T cells, B-cell-depleted T cells, or PBMCs.

Looked up from germline, CDR1 is MNHNY and CDR2 is SVGAGI (reference sequence). The CDR3 loop spans 20 amino acids. J lost 0 bases, V lost 6 bases, and 18 bases had no gene match. Original handling: For nucleated cells, counts were estimated from reference gene primer amplification. Assay used: immunoSEQ multiplex PCR; TCRdb lists only in-frame clones, some missing. V and J calls and clone size follow that table, whereas D and trimming were derived from the DNA. The data contain 150,000 to 200,000 clones, 70% to 90% of them singletons. This clonotype was sampled from a man in his 60s with active or convalescent COVID-19. The V call is TRBV6-6, the J call TRBJ1-5; 9 bases are shared with TRBD1. The sample comprised peripheral blood. Here the CDR3 reads CASSPSAPGQGPFSNQPQHF. The CDR3 DNA follows: TGTGCCAGCAGCCCGAGTGCACCGGGACAGGGACCATTTAGCAATCAGCCCCAGCATTTT.